This record concerns one T cell receptor (beta chain) sequence. Its antigen is still unknown. The sample originates from a study of CD8 T cells in Susac syndrome. Findings and limits, study-wide: The study's TCR sequencing and HLA analysis drew on a certain number of individuals. That number was acknowledged as relatively small.

RNA, at roughly 0.45 to 1 ug, was reverse transcribed with random hexamers. An immunoSEQ multiplex PCR amplified TCR beta CDR3 over 54 Vbeta and 13 Jbeta. TCRdb independently ran MiXCR on the immunoSEQ multiplex PCR reads; one entry per CDR3 protein. Among approximately 150,000 distinct CDR3 sequences, about 93% were seen once, and the ten largest hold 0.13%. Sequencing targeted TCR beta in T cells from blood (CD8+ and CD4+). Negative isolation yielded CD8+ and CD4+ T cells; FACS enriched TEMRA cells. V gave up 7 bases and J gave up 5 bases; unmatched junction bases: 6. CDR1 and CDR2 (germline): SQVTM, ANQGSEA. The CDR3 consists of 12 residues.

The receptor comes from a human donor in good health. V gene TRBV29-1 combines with J gene TRBJ2-5; 8 bases align to TRBD2. The sequencing sample was made of CD4+ T cells from PBMCs. The CDR3 loop reads CSARTSSETQYF. For the CDR3, the DNA is TGCAGCGCCCGGACTAGCAGTGAGACCCAGTACTTC.